This entry is about one T cell receptor (beta chain). These data come from a study of blood T cell repertoires in COVID-19. Study-level background: Spain, Italy and the United States supplied samples that represented acute and convalescent COVID-19.

As processed by the authors: Amplification from reference gene primers served as the basis for estimated nucleated cell counts. Assay used: immunoSEQ multiplex PCR; TCRdb lists only in-frame clones, some missing. Clone size and V and J calls were adopted from that table, with D and trimming inferred from the DNA. The table records roughly 230,000 clones, 82% of them present only once. V was trimmed by 1 base and J by 5 bases, leaving 8 bases between them. The CDR3 is 13 residues long. Allocation to cohorts depended on clinical history reported by the participants. The study counted Cohort 3 donors as recovered given two negative PCRs, clearance, or symptom resolution.

The V call is TRBV12-3 or TRBV12-4, the J call TRBJ1-1; D is unclear. Sample: PBMCs or T cells enriched from blood (not recorded which). This TCR derives from a woman between 55 and 75 years old who had recovered from COVID-19. As DNA, the CDR3 is TGTGCCAGCAGTTTAGTAGCCGGTACTGAAGCTTTCTTT. Translating it yields CASSLVAGTEAFF.